The 6 T cell receptor beta chains below were found in one sample sequenced in a study of OX40 agonist ivuxolimab in advanced cancers. The data were produced by immunoSEQ multiplex PCR, yet TCRdb's version contains in-frame clones alone and is incomplete. This table holds tens of thousands of clones, approximately 90% found once. Source: CD4+ or CD8+ T cells sorted from blood, taken in a trial of the OX40 agonist ivuxolimab. These receptors were obtained from an adult with an advanced solid tumor such as melanoma, head and neck, liver or kidney cancer.

The chain combines TRBV6-6 with TRBJ1-1; 7 nucleotides match TRBD1. CDR3 length: 15 amino acids. V trimming: 8 bases; J trimming: 0 bases; junction bases outside the gene matches: 9. CDR1 is MNHNY, CDR2 SVGAGI, per germline (reference sequence). The DNA for the CDR3 is TGTGCCAGCGCCCCAGGGGGAATCATGAACACTGAAGCTTTCTTT. Its protein is CASAPGGIMNTEAFF.

This clone came up a few times. CDR3 in DNA: TGCGCCGGGGGGGGACTAGCGGCCTACAATGAGCAGTTCTTC. It encodes CAGGGLAAYNEQFF. The chain is built from TRBV10-1 and TRBJ2-1, with TRBD2 matching over 11 bases. The CDR3 has 14 residues. Losses at the gene ends were 11 bases for V and 2 bases for J; bases not matched to a gene: 5. CDR1 and CDR2 from the germline V gene are WNHNN and SYGVQD (reference sequence).

V and J are TRBV2 and TRBJ1-5, with 8 bases identical to TRBD1. Germline CDR1 reads SNHLY; CDR2 reads FYNNEI. V was clipped by 5 bases and J by 6 bases; unmatched bases: 12. The CDR3 has 16 residues. CDR3 amino acids: CASSLYGTGGSQPQHF. The CDR3 coding sequence is TGTGCCAGCAGTCTCTATGGGACAGGCGGAAGTCAGCCCCAGCATTTT.

This rearrangement joins TRBV11-3 to TRBJ2-5; TRBD2 aligns across 7 bases. The CDR3 extends over 14 amino acids. Germline trimming cut 3 bases from V and 5 bases from J; bases unmatched to any gene: 6. From germline, CDR1 is SGHNT and CDR2 YENEEA. The chain's CDR3 is CASSFEAGVETQYF. CDR3 nucleotides: TGTGCCAGCAGCTTCGAGGCGGGAGTGGAGACCCAGTACTTC.

The chain recombines TRBV18 with TRBJ2-7; the D gene is possibly TRBD2 (5 bases). The CDR3 is 17 residues long. Looked up from germline, CDR1 is KGHSH and CDR2 is LQKENI. V lost 3 bases and J lost 6, with 24 bases in between. CDR3 protein: CASSPGLSDGPLGEQYF. DNA for the CDR3: TGTGCCAGCTCACCTGGACTGTCGGACGGCCCATTAGGCGAGCAGTACTTC.

This clone was counted only a few times. The chain uses TRBV10-1 and TRBJ1-2; a possible D gene is TRBD1 (5 bases). Looked up from germline, CDR1 is WNHNN and CDR2 is SYGVQD (reference sequence). V was clipped by 0 bases and J by 1 base, with 9 bases between them. The CDR3 loop spans 15 amino acids. DNA for the CDR3: TGCGCCAGCAGTGAGTCACAGGAACTTAACTATGGCTACACCTTC. Amino acids: CASSESQELNYGYTF.